Below, 23 T cell receptor beta chains from the same sample are listed, as sequenced in a study of CD8 T cells in ankylosing spondylitis. TCRdb re-called the 5' RACE reads with MiXCR, one entry per CDR3 protein. There are 200,000 to 250,000 distinct CDR3 sequences in the sample; roughly a tenth occur only once, and 2.6% lies in the top ten. Sequenced sample: blood, either unsorted or a sorted T cell fraction (not recorded which). Every receptor here comes from a male donor with ankylosing spondylitis or in good health (not recorded which).

This clonotype was picked up many times. V and J are TRBV5-1 and TRBJ2-5; 10 bases map to TRBD2. The CDR3 totals 17 residues. Germline V lookup: CDR1 SGHRS, CDR2 YFSETQ. After removal of 1 base from V and 5 bases from J, the junction contained 11 bases not matched to a gene. CDR3 in amino acids: CASSLSVAGGSWETQYF. DNA for the CDR3: TGCGCCAGCAGCTTGTCGGTAGCGGGAGGCAGTTGGGAGACCCAGTACTTC.

This clonotype was counted ten times or more. J is TRBJ1-5 and V is TRBV30, with D tentatively TRBD1 (6 bases). CDR1 and CDR2 from the germline V gene are GTSNPN and SVGIG (reference sequence). V gave up 4 bases and J gave up 2 bases, with 6 bases separating them. The CDR3 is 12 residues long. The CDR3 loop is CAWNRGNQPQHF. In DNA, the CDR3 is TGTGCCTGGAACAGGGGCAATCAGCCCCAGCATTTT.

The J gene is TRBJ1-1, the V gene TRBV7-2, with TRBD1 matching over 7 bases. The CDR3 has 15 residues. The junction had 11 bases not matched to a gene; V was cut back by 5 bases and J by 5 bases. The V gene's germline CDR1 is SGHTA and CDR2 FQGNSA. CDR3 sequence (DNA): TGTGCCAGCAGCGCACTAGGGGGCTTTCAGACTGAAGCTTTCTTT. Its translation is CASSALGGFQTEAFF.

The rearrangement joins TRBV25-1 to TRBJ2-3; the D gene could be TRBD1 or TRBD2 (5 bases each). Trimming removed 3 bases from V and 0 bases from J, with 10 bases in between. The length of the CDR3 is 15 residues. Per the germline V gene, CDR1 is MGHDK and CDR2 is SYGVNS. CDR3 residues: CASSDGAASTDTQYF. Here the CDR3 DNA reads TGTGCCAGCAGTGACGGGGCAGCTAGCACAGATACGCAGTATTTT. Together with reference TRBV25-1 and TRBJ2-3, the CDR3 gives the full variable domain: EADIYQTPRYLVIGTGKKITLECSQTMGHDKMYWYQQDPGMELHLIHYSYGVNSTEKGDLSSESTVSRIRTEHFPLTLESARPSHTSQYLCASSDGAASTDTQYFGPGTRLTVL.

This clonotype was seen many times. The V gene is TRBV2, the J gene TRBJ1-1; D gene uncertain. The CDR3 contains 14 residues. CDR1 and CDR2 (germline): SNHLY, FYNNEI. V was trimmed by 7 bases and J by 1 base, leaving 13 bases between them. Here the CDR3 reads CASILQPTNTEAFF. CDR3 nucleotides: TGTGCCAGCATTTTACAGCCTACGAACACTGAAGCTTTCTTT.

Regarding this clonotype: A read error may explain this, as a much larger clone is one base away. This chain joins TRBV7-9 and TRBJ1-3; no definite D call. The CDR3 contains 15 residues. Germline values: CDR1 SEHNR, CDR2 FQNEAQ (reference sequence). The CDR3 sequence: CASSPTDLSGNTTYF. In DNA, the CDR3 is TGTGCCAGCAGCCCAACAGATCTCTCTGGAAACACCACATATTTT.

This clonotype was seen at least ten times. V usage is TRBV7-9 and J usage is TRBJ2-7; 7 bases line up with TRBD1. CDR1 is SEHNR, CDR2 FQNEAQ, per germline (reference sequence). The CDR3 is made up of 13 amino acids. V lost 5 bases to trimming and J lost 6 bases; unmatched junction nucleotides: 7. The CDR3 DNA reads as TGTGCCAGCAGCACCCAAGCAGGGGGCGAGCAGTACTTC. This translates into CASSTQAGGEQYF.

This clonotype has only a few counts. The J gene is TRBJ2-1, the V gene TRBV5-4; D is uncertain. The CDR3 is 15 amino acids. CDR1 SGHNT and CDR2 YYREEE come from the germline V gene (reference sequence). The ends were cut back, 1 base at V and 2 bases at J, with 10 bases in the middle. Here the CDR3 DNA reads TGTGCCAGCAGCTTGTGGCCACTTCCCTACAATGAGCAGTTCTTC. Amino acid sequence: CASSLWPLPYNEQFF. The full variable domain, in which reference TRBV5-4 and TRBJ2-1 provide the parts outside the CDR3, is ETGVTQSPTHLIKTRGQQVTLRCSSQSGHNTVSWYQQALGQGPQFIFQYYREEENGRGNFPPRFSGLQFPNYSSELNVNALELDDSALYLCASSLWPLPYNEQFFGPGTRLTVL.

This clonotype has only a few counts. The rearrangement uses TRBV12-3 or TRBV12-4 and TRBJ2-3, with a possible D match to TRBD1 (5 bases). V lost 6 bases, J lost 0 bases, and 13 bases lay in between. This CDR3 spans 15 amino acids. The CDR3 bases are TGTGCCAGCAGCCTAAGGACACTAAGCACAGATACGCAGTATTTT. Protein product: CASSLRTLSTDTQYF.

At least ten counts were recorded for this clonotype. The chain joins TRBV12-3 or TRBV12-4 to TRBJ1-1; possibly TRBD1 for D (5 bases). V was pared by 6 bases and J by 6 bases, with 14 bases between. This CDR3 comprises 13 residues. As DNA, the CDR3 is TGTGCCAGCAGGGTTAGGGGAGCCGCTGAAGCTTTCTTT. Encoded protein: CASRVRGAAEAFF.

This clonotype was detected ten times or more. The gene calls are TRBV10-3 and TRBJ1-2, with D possibly being TRBD1 (6 bases). The CDR3 runs to 13 residues. Between the trimmed V and J ends, which lost 6 bases and 3 bases, there was a span of 11 bases. Germline V gene lookup returns CDR1 ENHRY and CDR2 SYGVKD. CDR3 nucleotides: TGTGCCATCAGGGAGGGGGTCGACTATGGCTACACCTTC. The encoded protein is CAIREGVDYGYTF.

The genes are TRBV30 and TRBJ2-3; D gene uncertain. Trimming cost V 0 bases and J 8 bases, with 6 bases left between them. Germline loops: CDR1 GTSNPN, CDR2 SVGIG (reference sequence). The CDR3 covers 11 residues. The CDR3 is CAWSVKGTQYF. The CDR3 nucleotides are TGTGCCTGGAGTGTAAAGGGTACGCAGTATTTT.

The chain has TRBV20-1 and TRBJ2-1; 14 bases align to TRBD2. The CDR3 spans 17 residues. Trimming took 3 bases from V and 3 from J; bases not matched to a gene: 7. In germline, CDR1 is DFQATT, CDR2 SNEGSKA (reference sequence). Written as DNA, the CDR3 is TGCAGTGCTAGTTCCCGGACTAGCGGGGGGATCTACAATGAGCAGTTCTTC. Translation gives CSASSRTSGGIYNEQFF.

This clonotype occurred many times. The chain has TRBV24-1 and TRBJ2-1; 9 bases match TRBD1. Germline values: CDR1 KGHDR, CDR2 SFDVKD. The CDR3 is 16 amino acids. V lost 5 bases and J lost 1; bases outside the gene matches: 5. The CDR3 region is CATSGSQGASYNEQFF. CDR3 DNA: TGTGCCACCAGTGGCTCACAGGGGGCATCCTACAATGAGCAGTTCTTC.

V gene TRBV6-2 or TRBV6-3 combines with J gene TRBJ1-5; tentatively, D is TRBD1 (6 bases). Germline CDR1 is MNHEY and CDR2 is SVGEGT. The CDR3 totals 16 residues. The V gene lost 7 bases and the J gene lost 0 bases, with 16 bases spanning the gap. This CDR3 reads CASTPRGAYSNQPQHF. Here the CDR3 DNA reads TGTGCCAGCACCCCCCGGGGGGCCTATAGCAATCAGCCCCAGCATTTT.

This clonotype has a handful of counts. The chain carries TRBV12-3 or TRBV12-4 and TRBJ1-4; no clear D gene. V was cut by 7 bases and J by 8 bases, with 17 bases left in between. The CDR3 contains 14 residues. The CDR3 reads CASTQTGGGEKLFF. The DNA for the CDR3 is TGTGCCAGCACCCAAACTGGCGGAGGGGAAAAACTGTTTTTT.

The chain uses TRBV20-1 and TRBJ1-2, with D possibly being TRBD1 (6 bases). Germline values: CDR1 DFQATT, CDR2 SNEGSKA (reference sequence). CDR3 length: 18 residues. V was pared by 0 bases and J by 4 bases, with 24 bases between. CDR3 amino acids: CSARDQTGGAKGGYGYTF. The DNA of the CDR3 is TGCAGTGCTAGAGATCAGACAGGTGGAGCTAAAGGGGGCTATGGCTACACCTTC.

Ten or more counts support this clonotype. The V and J genes are TRBV3-1 and TRBJ1-2; D is unclear. CDR1 and CDR2 (germline): LGHDT, YNNKEL (reference sequence). V lost 4 bases and J lost 3, with 6 bases in between. This CDR3 is built from 12 residues. The chain's CDR3 is CASSLSYYGYTF. The CDR3 DNA sequence: TGTGCCAGCAGCCTCTCGTACTATGGCTACACCTTC.

This clonotype was counted only a few times. The chain is built from TRBV18 and TRBJ2-7; perhaps TRBD1 as D (5 bases). Germline-derived CDR1 and CDR2 are KGHSH and LQKENI. The ends were cut back, 3 bases at V and 5 bases at J, with 14 bases in the middle. The CDR3 covers 14 residues. CDR3 protein: CASSPGPGSHEQYF. The CDR3 region has the DNA TGTGCCAGCTCACCCGGCCCAGGGTCGCACGAGCAGTACTTC. Together with reference TRBV18 and TRBJ2-7, the CDR3 gives the full variable domain: NAGVMQNPRHLVRRRGQEARLRCSPMKGHSHVYWYRQLPEEGLKFMVYLQKENIIDESGMPKERFSAEFPKEGPSILRIQQVVRGDSAAYFCASSPGPGSHEQYFGPGTRLTVT.

The sample holds a few counts of this clonotype. Here the CDR3 DNA reads TGTGCCAGCAATCGGGGGGGGAACACCGGGGAGCTGTTTTTT. It specifies CASNRGGNTGELFF. The rearrangement uses TRBV2 and TRBJ2-2; 8 nucleotides match TRBD2. The CDR3 has 14 amino acids. Trimming at V came to 7 bases and at J to 1 base, leaving 2 bases not matched to a gene. Germline values: CDR1 SNHLY, CDR2 FYNNEI.

This clonotype appeared a few times. For the CDR3, the DNA is TGTGCCAGCAGCTTAACAGGGGTTACCTATGGCTACACCTTC. This sequence encodes CASSLTGVTYGYTF. This rearrangement joins TRBV7-2 to TRBJ1-2; 7 bases map to TRBD1. Losses at the gene ends were 2 bases for V and 4 bases for J; bases not matched to a gene: 4. CDR3 length: 14 amino acids. Germline V CDR1 and CDR2: SGHTA, FQGNSA.

This clonotype was recorded at least ten times. V and J are TRBV3-1 and TRBJ2-7, with D unresolved. Germline-derived CDR1 and CDR2 are LGHDT and YNNKEL (reference sequence). CDR3 length equals 16 residues. Trimming shortened V by 0 bases and J by 0 bases, and 12 bases separated the two germline ends. The CDR3 nucleotides are TGTGCCAGCAGCCAAGAAAGGACGGCTACCTCCTACGAGCAGTACTTC. Amino acids: CASSQERTATSYEQYF.

The V call is TRBV10-2, the J call TRBJ2-4, with 9 nucleotides matching TRBD2. This CDR3 spans 15 amino acids. The V gene's germline CDR1 is WSHSY and CDR2 SAAADI. Trimming took 7 bases from V and 5 from J; bases not matched to a gene: 9. The CDR3 sequence: CASTRQAGGQNIQYF. The CDR3 DNA reads as TGCGCCAGCACCCGACAGGCGGGAGGGCAAAACATTCAGTACTTC.